This T cell receptor beta chain emerged from a study of CD8 T cells in ankylosing spondylitis. General study findings and limits: The study looked at matched synovial fluid samples from ankylosing spondylitis patients. Disease-linked clones were reported to be significantly enriched there. A motif of eight or nine highly homologous TCR beta variants was seen as apparently characteristic of ankylosing spondylitis blood.

Turning to this clonotype: Its matching antigen is unknown.

With molecular barcodes, quantitative 5'-RACE was used to make the TCR beta libraries. TCRdb ran MiXCR on the 5' RACE reads and lists one entry per CDR3 protein. The data contain roughly 370,000 distinct CDR3 sequences, 20% to 25% of them singletons. The receptor was isolated from a male donor with ankylosing spondylitis. Sequencing was done on a sample of blood, either unsorted or a sorted T cell fraction (not recorded which).

The DNA for the CDR3 is TGTGCCAGCAGTTCCCCGGACAGGCCTTATGGCTACACCTTC. This sequence encodes CASSSPDRPYGYTF. The chain employs TRBV28 and TRBJ1-2, with TRBD1 identical over 7 bases. V was pared by 4 bases and J by 5 bases, with 7 bases of the junction left unmatched. The CDR3 extends over 14 amino acids. In germline, CDR1 is MDHEN, CDR2 SYDVKM.